A selection of T cell receptor beta chains follows, all from one sample in a study of blood T cell repertoires in COVID-19. Sequencing was performed with immunoSEQ multiplex PCR; in TCRdb, only in-frame clones are kept and a portion is missing. The sample holds 90,000 or so clones, approximately 79% seen once. The sample was peripheral blood. All receptors derive from a woman older than 75 with acute or convalescent COVID-19. CDR3s include the opening cysteine and the closing phenylalanine or tryptophan. D genes are given only for firm matches.

v_gene	j_gene	d_gene	CDR3aa
TRBV5-4	TRBJ1-2	TRBD1	CASSLDRAGYTF
TRBV30	TRBJ1-2	.	CAWGQAWGDVGYGYTF
TRBV5-5	TRBJ2-3	TRBD2	CASSLVAGGRLTDTQYF
TRBV30	TRBJ1-6	TRBD1	CAWSPGTGGAHNSPLHF
TRBV7-2	TRBJ2-1	TRBD2	CASSLASGGLNEQFF
TRBV19	TRBJ1-2	TRBD1	CASEDGGGSNYGYTF
TRBV5-1	TRBJ1-2	TRBD1	CASSLAGQGDGYTF
TRBV5-4	TRBJ1-1	.	CASSLSIQMNTEAFF
TRBV19	TRBJ1-1	TRBD1	CASSIEPGGAAEAFF
TRBV19	TRBJ2-7	TRBD2	CASSLSASGGVVWEQYF
TRBV6-5	TRBJ2-3	.	CASSYRGAGGTDTQYF
TRBV12-3/TRBV12-4	TRBJ1-5	.	CASSYGVFQPQHF
TRBV7-3	TRBJ2-2	TRBD2	CASSASGGDTGELFF
TRBV7-9	TRBJ2-2	.	CASSLVVGLSGELFF